These 13 T cell receptor beta chains came from one sample sequenced in a study of STAT3 mutations in large granular lymphocyte leukemia. Notes on the study in general: At least one immunodominant TCR beta clonotype appeared in every T-cell large granular lymphocyte leukemia patient.

Their cognate antigens are unknown. Sequencing was performed with immunoSEQ multiplex PCR; in TCRdb, only in-frame clones are kept and a portion is missing. In the table there are about 39,000 clones, about 81% of which are singletons. Sequences were obtained from PBMCs. These receptors were obtained from a human donor with T large granular lymphocyte leukemia. Some clones in this sample may be carry-over from other donors' samples.

This clone was counted once. The rearrangement uses TRBV18 and TRBJ2-7; 9 bases agree with TRBD2. V trimming: 0 bases; J trimming: 5 bases; junction bases outside the gene matches: 5. CDR1 is KGHSH, CDR2 LQKENI, per germline. The CDR3 consists of 15 residues. DNA of the CDR3: TGTGCCAGCTCACCACCCCGCGGGGGGGCCCACGAGCAGTACTTC. Protein: CASSPPRGGAHEQYF.

The V gene is TRBV25-1, the J gene TRBJ2-3; 8 nucleotides match TRBD1. V lost 5 bases to trimming and J lost 4 bases; unmatched junction nucleotides: 2. The CDR3 covers 13 residues. Germline V CDR1 and CDR2: MGHDK, SYGVNS. DNA of the CDR3: TGTGCCAGCAGTTCAGGGGGCGCAGATACGCAGTATTTT. It specifies CASSSGGADTQYF.

CDR3 protein: CAISEGDSNQPQHF. In DNA, the CDR3 is TGTGCCATCAGTGAGGGGGATAGCAATCAGCCCCAGCATTTT. This rearrangement joins TRBV10-3 to TRBJ1-5; D gene uncertain. CDR1 is ENHRY, CDR2 SYGVKD, per germline. The length of the CDR3 is 14 residues. V dropped 2 bases and J dropped 0 bases, with 5 bases sitting between them.

The sample holds one count of this clone. The rearrangement joins TRBV10-3 to TRBJ2-1; D is possibly TRBD1 or TRBD2 (5 bases each). The CDR3 is 15 amino acids. V was cut by 2 bases and J by 7 bases, with 15 bases left in between. In germline, CDR1 is ENHRY, CDR2 SYGVKD. The CDR3 region has the DNA TGTGCCATCAGTGAGCGGCAGGGAACGGGGAATGAGCAGTTCTTC. This encodes CAISERQGTGNEQFF.

The chain joins TRBV6-5 to TRBJ1-4; the D gene is possibly TRBD1 (6 bases). CDR3 length: 14 residues. Germline values: CDR1 MNHEY, CDR2 SVGAGI. The germline V and J ends were trimmed by 5 bases and 5 bases, with 12 bases remaining between them. The CDR3 loop is CASSPRGANEKLFF. The CDR3 bases are TGTGCCAGCAGTCCAAGGGGGGCCAATGAAAAACTGTTTTTT.

The rearrangement uses TRBV30 and TRBJ1-3; no reliable D call. The CDR3 is 15 residues long. From germline, CDR1 is GTSNPN and CDR2 SVGIG (reference sequence). Deletions cut 0 bases from V and 0 bases from J, with 9 bases between. Here the CDR3 reads CAWSVSRLSGNTIYF. CDR3 sequence (DNA): TGTGCCTGGAGTGTTTCCAGACTCTCTGGAAACACCATATATTTT. The complete variable domain, with remaining parts taken from reference TRBV30 and TRBJ1-3, reads SQTIHQWPATLVQPVGSPLSLECTVEGTSNPNLYWYRQAAGRGLQLLFYSVGIGQISSEVPQNLSASRPQDRQFILSSKKLLLSDSGFYLCAWSVSRLSGNTIYFGEGSWLTVV.

The gene calls are TRBV27 and TRBJ1-1; TRBD1 is a possible D gene (5 bases). The V end lost 7 bases, the J end lost 6 bases, and 21 bases lay between the germline ends. The CDR3 runs 15 residues. The germline V gene encodes CDR1 MNHEY and CDR2 SMNVEV (reference sequence). The CDR3 here is CASTSSDGAVAEAFF. For the CDR3, the DNA is TGTGCCAGCACCTCCTCTGATGGGGCGGTGGCTGAAGCTTTCTTT.

J is TRBJ2-7 and V is TRBV5-1; 13 positions agree with TRBD2. J gave up 3 bases and V 0 bases, and 0 bases lay outside the gene matches. The CDR3 has 15 amino acids. Germline CDR1 reads SGHRS; CDR2 reads YFSETQ. The CDR3 protein is CASSLGTSGGYEQYF. CDR3 DNA: TGCGCCAGCAGCTTGGGGACTAGCGGGGGCTACGAGCAGTACTTC.

The genes are TRBV9 and TRBJ2-7, with TRBD2 identical over 8 bases. This CDR3 is 16 amino acids long. V trimming: 0 bases; J trimming: 2 bases; junction bases outside the gene matches: 7. Germline loops: CDR1 SGDLS, CDR2 YYNGEE. CDR3 loop: CASSVGSGGGPYEQYF. The CDR3 DNA reads TGTGCCAGCAGCGTAGGGTCGGGCGGGGGGCCCTACGAGCAGTACTTC.

The rearrangement links TRBV27 to TRBJ2-2; a weak D match, TRBD2 (5 bases). The CDR3 has 14 amino acids. The V end was cut by 6 bases, the J end by 2 bases, with 10 bases between. From germline, CDR1 is MNHEY and CDR2 SMNVEV (reference sequence). The CDR3 sequence is CASSPSLNTGELFF. DNA of the CDR3: TGTGCCAGCAGCCCTAGCCTAAACACCGGGGAGCTGTTTTTT.

This clone showed up just a few times. This sequence joins TRBV19 and TRBJ1-4; D possibly corresponds to TRBD1 (6 bases). This CDR3 is 12 amino acids long. V was pared by 5 bases and J by 13 bases, with 14 bases between. Germline V lookup: CDR1 LNHDA, CDR2 SQIVND (reference sequence). Here the CDR3 reads CASSQMDSRLFF. For the CDR3, the DNA is TGTGCCAGTAGTCAGATGGACAGTCGACTGTTTTTT.

This clone was picked up one time. The rearrangement joins TRBV4-2 to TRBJ1-5, with TRBD1 as a possible D gene (5 bases). Germline V lookup: CDR1 LGHNA, CDR2 YNFKEQ. The CDR3 sequence is 16 residues long. V lost 3 bases and J 2 bases, leaving 14 bases between the germline ends. CDR3 in DNA: TGTGCCAGCAGCCAGGACAATCCTGGGGGCAATCAGCCCCAGCATTTT. It encodes CASSQDNPGGNQPQHF.

This clone was counted once. The V and J genes are TRBV18 and TRBJ1-4; no reliable D call. CDR3 length: 15 amino acids. Per germline, CDR1 KGHSH and CDR2 LQKENI. V was shortened by 3 bases and J by 0 bases, with 8 bases between the two germline ends. The CDR3 here is CASSPSGTTNEKLFF. In DNA, the CDR3 is TGTGCCAGCTCACCGTCAGGAACAACTAATGAAAAACTGTTTTTT.